The entry below gives a single T cell receptor (beta chain) sequence along with its context. The antigen is unknown. This sample stems from a study of cytomegalovirus exposure and HLA in healthy donors. PCR used 60 Vbeta primers and 13 Jbeta primers. The assay was immunoSEQ multiplex PCR, and TCRdb's table has in-frame clones only and misses some. The table includes roughly 190,000 clones, around 90% detected once. CDR1 is SGHTA, CDR2 FQGNSA, per germline. The CDR3 has 15 residues. V shed 4 bases, J shed 4 bases, and the junction held 5 bases outside the gene matches. Study-level points and caveats: Clonal expansion was found to be greater in HLA-associated TCR beta chains than in equally common others in a later analysis.

The J gene is TRBJ1-3, the V gene TRBV7-2; TRBD1 matches 9 bases. This TCR was recovered from a boy between 2 and 10 years old in good health and CMV-seronegative. Sample: PBMCs. CDR3 loop: CASSYWTGAGNTIYF. Here the CDR3 DNA reads TGTGCCAGCAGCTACTGGACAGGGGCAGGAAACACCATATATTTT.